This T cell receptor (beta chain) was sequenced for a study of T cell responses to AZD1222 COVID-19 vaccine. TCRdb keeps only in-frame clones here, not all; method: immunoSEQ multiplex PCR. Of approximately 120,000 clones listed, about 90% are singletons. The CDR3 loop spans 16 amino acids. Deletions cut 3 bases from V and 5 bases from J, with 19 bases between. Germline lookup yields CDR1 LGHDT and CDR2 YNNKEL (reference sequence). The J gene is TRBJ2-5, the V gene TRBV3-1 (or the pseudogene TRBV3-2); the D is unclear. The receptor was derived from an adult in good health. The sample was peripheral blood, taken on day 0 of AZD1222 vaccination. CDR3 loop: CASSQDPGLNSETQYF. The CDR3 DNA reads TGTGCCAGCAGCCAGGACCCGGGCCTCAACTCGGAGACCCAGTACTTC.